Below are 25 T cell receptor beta chains sequenced from a single sample in a study of human T cells and chemical hapten exposure. TCRdb itself ran the RACE reads through MiXCR, one entry per CDR3 protein. The top ten hold around 2% of the sample, which has around 380,000 distinct CDR3 sequences, about 4.4% seen once. The time point here: patch test 1, 2 weeks after DPC sensitization. Indicated treatment: therapeutic diphenylcyclopropenone sensitization with weekly scalp DPC. This specimen consisted of whole blood, obtained in connection with sensitization to the hapten diphenylcyclopropenone (DPC). Every receptor here comes from a woman aged 45-59 years with alopecia areata. Some clones in this sample may be carry-over from other donors' samples.

V usage is TRBV12-3 or TRBV12-4 and J usage is TRBJ2-1; D may be TRBD1 or TRBD2 (5 bases each). The CDR3 has 12 residues. Trimming shortened V by 6 bases and J by 7 bases, and 10 bases separated the two germline ends. The CDR3 nucleotides read TGTGCCAGCAGCCCGGGACCGAATGAGCAGTTCTTC. This gives the protein CASSPGPNEQFF.

As for this clonotype: Possible read error: a much larger clone is one base away. The CDR3 here is CSVGREYNSPLRF. The DNA of the CDR3 is TGCAGCGTGGGCAGGGAGTACAATTCACCCCTCCGCTTT. The V call is TRBV29-1, the J call TRBJ1-6; D may be TRBD1 (5 bases). CDR1 SQVTM and CDR2 ANQGSEA come from the germline V gene. This CDR3 contains 13 residues.

Many counts were recorded for this clonotype. V usage is TRBV13 and J usage is TRBJ1-2; D remains unclear. Germline CDR1 reads PRHDT; CDR2 reads FYEKMQ (reference sequence). This CDR3 region has 12 residues. The V and J ends lost 2 bases and 8 bases respectively, with 9 bases between them. In nucleotides, the CDR3 is TGTGCCAGCAGCTTATTACGGGAAGGCTACACCTTC. Protein: CASSLLREGYTF.

Remarks on this clonotype: This clone may be a read error of a much larger clone one base away. The gene calls are TRBV12-3 or TRBV12-4 and TRBJ2-3; 8 nucleotides agree with TRBD2. The CDR3 has 15 residues. After removal of 8 bases from V and 4 bases from J, the junction contained 11 bases not matched to a gene. CDR3 amino acids: CASSGGGRGADTQYF. As DNA, the CDR3 is TGTGCCAGCTCCGGCGGGGGGAGAGGGGCAGATACGCAGTATTTT.

This clonotype was observed a handful of times. The chain links TRBV18 to TRBJ2-1, with D possibly being TRBD2 (6 bases). Trimming pared 0 bases from V and 10 bases from J, leaving 13 bases between. The CDR3 is made up of 14 amino acids. Germline loops: CDR1 KGHSH, CDR2 LQKENI. The CDR3 nucleotides are TGTGCCAGCTCACCACCGCCTAGCGTGGGCGAGCAGTTCTTC. Its translation: CASSPPPSVGEQFF.

This clonotype has just a few counts. The chain employs TRBV12-3 or TRBV12-4 and TRBJ2-1; 13 bases line up with TRBD2. With 4 bases clipped from V and 0 bases from J, the junction kept 6 bases outside the gene matches. This CDR3 is 18 amino acids long. This chain's CDR3 is CASSSGTSGTRSYNEQFF. DNA of the CDR3: TGTGCCAGCAGTTCCGGGACTAGCGGGACCCGCTCCTACAATGAGCAGTTCTTC.

In this sample, this clonotype turned up many times. The chain has TRBV12-3 or TRBV12-4 and TRBJ2-1; a possible D gene is TRBD2 (5 bases). V lost 6 bases, J lost 7 bases, and 10 bases lay in between. This CDR3 region has 12 residues. This CDR3 is CASRDWTNEQFF. The DNA of the CDR3 is TGTGCCAGCAGGGACTGGACGAATGAGCAGTTCTTC.

This clonotype was seen a handful of times. The rearrangement joins TRBV27 to TRBJ2-4; D gene uncertain. Deletions cut 5 bases from V and 2 bases from J, with 10 bases between. This CDR3 has 14 amino acids. The germline V gene has CDR1 MNHEY and CDR2 SMNVEV (reference sequence). The CDR3 DNA reads TGTGCCAGCAGTCGACCGGGCCCCAAAAACATTCAGTACTTC. Encoded protein: CASSRPGPKNIQYF.

This clonotype was recorded at least ten times. The chain employs TRBV3-1 and TRBJ1-4; D is possibly TRBD1 (6 bases). The germline CDR1 and CDR2 sequences are LGHDT and YNNKEL (reference sequence). V gave up 3 bases and J gave up 5 bases, with 13 bases separating them. The CDR3 runs to 15 residues. DNA of the CDR3: TGTGCCAGCAGCCAGTCCGGGGGGCGGAATGAAAAACTGTTTTTT. Its translation: CASSQSGGRNEKLFF.

This clonotype was seen at least ten times. The J gene is TRBJ1-6, the V gene TRBV6-5; 10 bases line up with TRBD1. This CDR3 is 16 amino acids long. CDR1 is MNHEY and CDR2 is SVGAGI in the germline V gene. With 0 bases clipped from V and 7 bases from J, the junction kept 3 bases outside the gene matches. The CDR3 is CASSYSRGQGNSPLHF. The CDR3 bases are TGTGCCAGCAGTTACTCGAGGGGACAGGGGAATTCACCCCTCCACTTT.

The rearrangement uses TRBV20-1 and TRBJ2-3; D is perhaps TRBD2 (6 bases). CDR1 is DFQATT, CDR2 SNEGSKA, per germline (reference sequence). The CDR3 length is 13 residues. V lost 3 bases and J 0 bases, leaving 7 bases between the germline ends. The CDR3 DNA is TGCAGTGCTAGGGGGACTAGCACAGATACGCAGTATTTT. Translated, it gives CSARGTSTDTQYF.

This clonotype was detected many times. The V gene is TRBV5-1, the J gene TRBJ2-1; TRBD2 matches at 11 bases. This CDR3 is built from 15 residues. J was trimmed by 6 bases and V by 2 bases; bases with no gene match: 4. Per the germline V gene, CDR1 is SGHRS and CDR2 is YFSETQ. DNA of the CDR3: TGCGCCAGCAGCTTCGGGACTAGCGGTACCAATGAGCAGTTCTTC. Protein sequence: CASSFGTSGTNEQFF.

This clonotype was detected ten times or more. V is TRBV19 and J is TRBJ2-3; D not certain. The CDR3 runs to 13 residues. CDR1 LNHDA and CDR2 SQIVND come from the germline V gene (reference sequence). The germline V and J ends were trimmed by 4 bases and 3 bases, with 8 bases remaining between them. CDR3: CASSTGRTDTQYF. The DNA for the CDR3 is TGTGCCAGTAGTACCGGACGGACAGATACGCAGTATTTT.

This clonotype occurred a few times. V usage is TRBV9 and J usage is TRBJ2-1; 7 bases are shared with TRBD2. The CDR3 extends over 16 amino acids. In germline, CDR1 is SGDLS, CDR2 YYNGEE. With 3 bases clipped from V and 6 bases from J, the junction kept 12 bases outside the gene matches. CDR3 region: CASSGIAGPGPNEQFF. CDR3 bases: TGTGCCAGCAGCGGAATAGCGGGTCCCGGGCCCAATGAGCAGTTCTTC.

The chain uses TRBV4-3 and TRBJ2-3; D unresolved. In germline, CDR1 is LGHNA, CDR2 YSLEER. The V end was cut by 4 bases, the J end by 0 bases, with 8 bases between. The CDR3 is made up of 14 amino acids. The CDR3 protein is CASSREHSTDTQYF. The CDR3 DNA sequence: TGCGCCAGCAGCCGAGAACACAGCACAGATACGCAGTATTTT.

This clonotype was counted only a few times. The chain joins TRBV19 to TRBJ2-1; D ambiguous. V was trimmed by 0 bases and J by 6 bases, leaving 3 bases between them. The CDR3 totals 12 residues. CDR1 is LNHDA, CDR2 SQIVND, per germline (reference sequence). As DNA, the CDR3 is TGTGCCAGTAGTATAGATCCCAATGAGCAGTTCTTC. The encoded protein is CASSIDPNEQFF.

This clonotype was counted between two and nine times. This chain connects TRBV19 to TRBJ2-1; D not resolved. This CDR3 has 15 amino acids. V was cut by 1 base and J by 0 bases, with 7 bases left in between. Germline CDR1 and CDR2: LNHDA and SQIVND (reference sequence). As DNA, the CDR3 is TGTGCCAGTAGTATAGCCCAGTCCTCCTACAATGAGCAGTTCTTC. Its translation: CASSIAQSSYNEQFF.

This clonotype was seen ten or more times. The chain recombines TRBV7-8 with TRBJ2-5; D assignment may be TRBD1 or TRBD2 (6 bases each). This CDR3 has 15 residues. The V gene's germline CDR1 is SGHVS and CDR2 FQNEAQ. Trimming took 0 bases from V and 5 from J, leaving 13 bases between them. The CDR3 DNA sequence: TGTGCCAGCAGCTTAGCGTTTCGGGGGCCGGAGACCCAGTACTTC. This sequence encodes CASSLAFRGPETQYF.

The chain joins TRBV29-1 to TRBJ1-1; D is possibly TRBD1 (5 bases). Germline V lookup: CDR1 SQVTM, CDR2 ANQGSEA. V lost 6 bases to trimming and J lost 0 bases, with 11 bases between them. This CDR3 spans 13 amino acids. The CDR3 coding sequence is TGCAGCGTCCGGGGCCTCATGAACACTGAAGCTTTCTTT. Translation: CSVRGLMNTEAFF. Variable domain in full (rest from reference TRBV29-1 and TRBJ1-1): SAVISQKPSRDICQRGTSLTIQCQVDSQVTMMFWYRQQPGQSLTLIATANQGSEATYESGFVIDKFPISRPNLTFSTLTVSNMSPEDSSIYLCSVRGLMNTEAFFGQGTRLTVV.

Only a few counts were recorded for this clonotype. V gene TRBV30 combines with J gene TRBJ1-1, with D tentatively TRBD1 (6 bases). CDR3 size: 13 residues. Germline assignment: CDR1 GTSNPN and CDR2 SVGIG (reference sequence). Trimming took off 0 bases at V and 4 bases at J, with 9 bases between the two ends. DNA for the CDR3: TGTGCCTGGAGTGTGGAGGGGGTCACTGAAGCTTTCTTT. Translating gives CAWSVEGVTEAFF. The whole variable domain, remainder taken from reference TRBV30 and TRBJ1-1, is SQTIHQWPATLVQPVGSPLSLECTVEGTSNPNLYWYRQAAGRGLQLLFYSVGIGQISSEVPQNLSASRPQDRQFILSSKKLLLSDSGFYLCAWSVEGVTEAFFGQGTRLTVV.

Remarks on this clonotype: One base away lies a much larger clone, so this may be a sequencing read error. The chain joins TRBV29-1 to TRBJ1-1; TRBD1 is a possible D gene (5 bases). The V and J ends lost 6 bases and 4 bases respectively, with 15 bases between them. The CDR3 length is 13 residues. Per germline, CDR1 SQVTM and CDR2 ANQGSEA. The DNA for the CDR3 is TGCAGCGTCCGTGAGGCTGGGACCACTGAAGCTTTCTTT. It specifies CSVREAGTTEAFF.

The chain is built from TRBV5-1 and TRBJ2-7, with D possibly being TRBD1 or TRBD2 (5 bases each). The CDR3 has 13 residues. The V gene's germline CDR1 is SGHRS and CDR2 YFSETQ. V lost 6 bases and J lost 5, with 15 bases in between. The CDR3 sequence: CASKYGTPNEQYF. Written as DNA, the CDR3 is TGCGCCAGCAAATACGGGACCCCTAACGAGCAGTACTTC.

This clonotype was recorded many times. This rearrangement joins TRBV11-2 to TRBJ2-3, with 8 bases lining up with TRBD2. The J segment lost 2 bases and the V segment lost 2 bases, leaving 9 bases of the junction unmatched. CDR3 length: 17 amino acids. Germline CDR1 and CDR2: SGHAT and FQNNGV. CDR3 residues: CASSLLASGPYTDTQYF. In nucleotides, the CDR3 is TGTGCCAGCAGCTTACTGGCTAGCGGGCCCTACACAGATACGCAGTATTTT. The entire variable domain, with the rest obtained from reference TRBV11-2 and TRBJ2-3, is as follows: EAGVAQSPRYKIIEKRQSVAFWCNPISGHATLYWYQQILGQGPKLLIQFQNNGVVDDSQLPKDRFSAERLKGVDSTLKIQPAKLEDSAVYLCASSLLASGPYTDTQYFGPGTRLTVL.

The CDR3 reads CASPPPGRNLNTEAFF. The CDR3 DNA is TGTGCCAGCCCCCCCCCGGGACGGAATTTGAACACTGAAGCTTTCTTT. V gene TRBV11-1 combines with J gene TRBJ1-1; D is possibly TRBD1 (5 bases). The CDR3 contains 16 residues. CDR1 SGHAT and CDR2 FQDESV come from the germline V gene (reference sequence). With 8 bases removed from V and 0 bases from J, the gap between germline ends came to 19 bases.

This clonotype was found many times. The chain combines TRBV12-3 or TRBV12-4 with TRBJ2-7; D may match TRBD1 or TRBD2 (5 bases each). The CDR3 has 15 residues. Trimming left V 5 bases short and J 4 bases short, with 18 bases between. This CDR3 is CASSGPGRDHYEQYF. DNA for the CDR3: TGTGCCAGCAGTGGGCCAGGCAGGGACCATTACGAGCAGTACTTC.